This T cell receptor (beta chain) was obtained from a study of shared clonotypes between healthy human individuals. Study in general: A couple of female and three male donors aged 18 to 49 were enrolled.

The unsorted PBMC replicate PCRs were performed with about 0.3 ug DNA, around 27,000 T cell genomes. The protocol was immunoSEQ multiplex PCR, while the TCRdb copy is restricted to in-frame clones and leaves out a portion. The sample records over 400,000 clones, more than 75% being singletons. With 3 bases removed from V and 6 bases from J, the gap between germline ends came to 15 bases. The CDR3 spans 15 residues. Germline V gene data show CDR1 as MDHEN and CDR2 as SYDVKM. The chain carries TRBV28 and TRBJ1-5; tentatively, D is TRBD1 (5 bases). The sequenced material came from PBMCs. The TCR comes from a middle-aged woman in good health. Some clones in this sample may be carry-over from other donors' samples. CDR3 in amino acids: CASSFTGTARQPQHF. DNA for the CDR3: TGTGCCAGCAGTTTCACCGGGACGGCCCGTCAGCCCCAGCATTTT. The whole variable domain, filled in from reference TRBV28 and TRBJ1-5, reads DVKVTQSSRYLVKRTGEKVFLECVQDMDHENMFWYRQDPGLGLRLIYFSYDVKMKEKGDIPEGYSVSREKKERFSLILESASTNQTSMYLCASSFTGTARQPQHFGDGTRLSIL.